The 3 T cell receptor beta chains below come from one sample, sequenced in a study of shared clonotypes between healthy human individuals. Clones were read by immunoSEQ multiplex PCR, and TCRdb kept only the in-frame ones, dropping some. Of over 1.4 million clones in the sample, approximately 96% were seen once. The sequencing sample was made of naive CD4+ T cells sorted from blood. Sample subset: CD45RA+ positively selected. The receptors originated from a young man in good health.

CDR3 sequence reads: CASSIPTGLFAGELFF. The CDR3 DNA reads TGTGCCAGTAGTATCCCGACAGGGCTATTCGCCGGGGAGCTGTTTTTT. V and J are TRBV19 and TRBJ2-2; 7 bases match TRBD1. The V gene's germline CDR1 is LNHDA and CDR2 SQIVND (reference sequence). The J segment lost 6 bases and the V segment lost 3 bases, leaving 10 bases of the junction unmatched. The CDR3 spans 16 residues. The full variable domain, in which reference TRBV19 and TRBJ2-2 provide the parts outside the CDR3, is DGGITQSPKYLFRKEGQNVTLSCEQNLNHDAMYWYRQDPGQGLRLIYYSQIVNDFQKGDIAEGYSVSREKKESFPLTVTSAQKNPTAFYLCASSIPTGLFAGELFFGEGSRLTVL.

The chain carries TRBV4-2 and TRBJ2-1; D unclear. CDR1 and CDR2 (germline): LGHNA, YNFKEQ. V lost 1 base and J 10 bases, leaving 5 bases between the germline ends. There are 11 residues in the CDR3. CDR3 nucleotides: TGTGCCAGCAGCCAAGCCGCCGAGCAGTTCTTC. Its protein product is CASSQAAEQFF.

The chain combines TRBV4-3 with TRBJ2-3; no clear D gene. CDR1 is LGHNA, CDR2 YSLEER, per germline. The ends were cut back, 0 bases at V and 1 base at J, with 5 bases in the middle. The CDR3 has 14 amino acids. The CDR3 DNA reads as TGCGCCAGCAGCCAAGATCTGCGCACAGATACGCAGTATTTT. It yields the protein CASSQDLRTDTQYF.